The next 5 T cell receptor beta chains were all read from a single sample in a study of identical twins. TCRdb independently ran MiXCR on the 5' RACE reads; one entry per CDR3 protein. The profile shows some 630,000 distinct CDR3 sequences, just over 7% of them singletons. This same sample was also taken into another study, of yellow fever vaccine responses in identical twins.

The sample comprised PBMCs. The receptors come from a woman aged 18-29 years in good health.

This clonotype was detected ten times or more. The chain has TRBV10-3 and TRBJ2-5; D gene ambiguous. The V gene lost 3 bases and the J gene lost 5 bases, with 4 bases spanning the gap. This CDR3 comprises 11 residues. Germline V gives CDR1 ENHRY, CDR2 SYGVKD. The CDR3 coding sequence is TGTGCCATCAGTGACAGGGAGACCCAGTACTTC. Residues: CAISDRETQYF.

Worth noting for this clonotype: This may stem from a read error, because a much larger clone lies one nucleotide away. The rearrangement joins TRBV3-1 to TRBJ2-3; D remains unclear. This CDR3 is 17 amino acids long. Germline loops: CDR1 LGHDT, CDR2 YNNKEL (reference sequence). CDR3 in amino acids: CASCQDWQVSRTDTQYF. In DNA form, the CDR3 reads TGTGCCAGCTGCCAAGATTGGCAGGTCAGTCGCACAGATACGCAGTATTTT.

This clonotype turned up a few times. V gene TRBV2 combines with J gene TRBJ2-3; D is unresolved. The germline V gene encodes CDR1 SNHLY and CDR2 FYNNEI. V was trimmed by 2 bases and J by 2 bases, leaving 8 bases between them. This CDR3 region has 14 residues. The CDR3 region is CASSENSLTDTQYF. The CDR3 coding sequence is TGTGCCAGCAGTGAAAACAGCCTCACAGATACGCAGTATTTT.

This clonotype was found a few times. V gene TRBV4-1 combines with J gene TRBJ2-5, with 8 bases lining up with TRBD2. The CDR3 totals 17 residues. J gave up 5 bases and V 4 bases, and 15 bases lay outside the gene matches. CDR1 MGHRA and CDR2 YSYEKL come from the germline V gene. CDR3 bases: TGCGCCAGCAGCCCCCTCTCGTCAGGACTAGCAACGGAGACCCAGTACTTC. Amino acids: CASSPLSSGLATETQYF.

This clonotype has a count of ten or more. V gene TRBV6-1 combines with J gene TRBJ2-2; tentatively, D is TRBD2 (6 bases). The germline CDR1 and CDR2 sequences are MNHNS and SASEGT. CDR3 length equals 16 residues. V gave up 6 bases and J gave up 1 base, with 15 bases separating them. The CDR3 sequence is CASRPTSIGNTGELFF. The CDR3 DNA reads as TGTGCCAGCAGGCCGACTAGTATCGGGAACACCGGGGAGCTGTTTTTT.